These 27 T cell receptor beta chains were sequenced from one sample in a study of shared clonotypes between healthy human individuals. Naive CD8 populations comprised CD45RO-negative cells positively selected for CCR7, excluding terminally differentiated effector memory CD45RA+ cells. Sequencing used immunoSEQ multiplex PCR; TCRdb keeps in-frame clones, though not all of them. The sample records about 550,000 clones, about 95% being singletons. Sequenced: naive CD8+ T cells sorted from blood. These receptors were taken from a woman aged 25 to 45 in good health.

This clone has more than one count but fewer than ten. The chain carries TRBV5-6 and TRBJ1-1; D remains ambiguous. V was shortened by 3 bases and J by 6 bases, with 9 bases between the two germline ends. The CDR3 is made up of 12 amino acids. CDR1 and CDR2 (germline): SGHDT, YYEEEE. CDR3: CASSSYLPEAFF. DNA for the CDR3: TGTGCCAGCAGCTCCTACCTACCTGAAGCTTTCTTT.

The rearrangement uses TRBV6-1 and TRBJ2-1; no firm D call. Trimming removed 1 base at V and 3 bases at J, with 4 bases between. The CDR3 is 13 amino acids. Per the germline V gene, CDR1 is MNHNS and CDR2 is SASEGT. CDR3 sequence: CASSEDSYNEQFF. In DNA form, the CDR3 reads TGTGCCAGCAGTGAAGACAGCTACAATGAGCAGTTCTTC.

The J gene is TRBJ2-1, the V gene TRBV9, with TRBD2 identical over 8 bases. With 3 bases clipped from V and 4 bases from J, the junction kept 6 bases outside the gene matches. In germline, CDR1 is SGDLS, CDR2 YYNGEE. This CDR3 is 15 amino acids long. The CDR3 here is CASSATSGVYNEQFF. Written as DNA, the CDR3 is TGTGCCAGCAGCGCAACTAGCGGTGTATACAATGAGCAGTTCTTC.

The chain has TRBV19 and TRBJ1-1; D unclear. With 5 bases removed from V and 1 base from J, the gap between germline ends came to 2 bases. The CDR3 totals 11 residues. Germline CDR1 LNHDA, CDR2 SQIVND (reference sequence). In DNA form, the CDR3 reads TGTGCCAGTAGTTGGAACACTGAAGCTTTCTTT. It yields the protein CASSWNTEAFF.

The rearrangement links TRBV10-3 to TRBJ2-7; D gene uncertain. The CDR3 is 13 amino acids. V was cut by 10 bases and J by 2 bases, with 15 bases left in between. Germline CDR1 and CDR2: ENHRY and SYGVKD. The CDR3: CASRPDIPYEQYF. In DNA form, the CDR3 reads TGTGCCAGCCGTCCTGACATCCCCTACGAGCAGTACTTC.

The chain links TRBV11-2 to TRBJ1-1, with 9 bases fitting TRBD1. The CDR3 runs 15 residues. V was clipped by 5 bases and J by 6 bases; unmatched bases: 10. Germline V gene sequence: CDR1 SGHAT, CDR2 FQNNGV. CDR3 nucleotide sequence: TGTGCCAGCAGCCCACGGACAGGGGAAAGCGCTGAAGCTTTCTTT. Protein product: CASSPRTGESAEAFF.

In this sample, this clone turned up once. The V and J genes are TRBV19 and TRBJ2-7; possible D gene TRBD2, 6 bases. The CDR3 extends over 14 amino acids. V was shortened by 7 bases and J by 6 bases, with 19 bases between the two germline ends. Germline lookup yields CDR1 LNHDA and CDR2 SQIVND (reference sequence). The CDR3 protein is CASTLSYGRGEQYF. DNA for the CDR3: TGTGCCAGTACCCTATCGTACGGGAGAGGCGAGCAGTACTTC.

This chain uses TRBV28 with TRBJ2-1; TRBD2 might be the D (6 bases). Trimming cost V 6 bases and J 4 bases, with 16 bases left between them. Germline CDR1 MDHEN, CDR2 SYDVKM. CDR3 length equals 15 residues. This chain's CDR3 is CASRRWLASYNEQFF. The CDR3 DNA is TGTGCCAGCAGGCGGTGGCTAGCGAGTTACAATGAGCAGTTCTTC.

The chain is built from TRBV4-2 and TRBJ2-7; D is perhaps TRBD2 (5 bases). CDR3 size: 16 residues. Trimming pared 1 base from V and 0 bases from J, leaving 13 bases between. Per the germline V gene, CDR1 is LGHNA and CDR2 is YNFKEQ. The DNA of the CDR3 is TGTGCCAGCAGCCAAGGGGCAGTAGGGAGCTCCTACGAGCAGTACTTC. Amino acid sequence: CASSQGAVGSSYEQYF.

Comments on this clone: Other DNA sequences in the sample encode the same CDR3. The V and J genes are TRBV27 and TRBJ2-7, with a weak D call TRBD1 (5 bases). The CDR3 length is 13 residues. The germline V gene has CDR1 MNHEY and CDR2 SMNVEV (reference sequence). Trimming took 2 bases from V and 2 from J, leaving 7 bases between them. CDR3 region: CASSLDRAYEQYF. The CDR3 DNA follows: TGTGCCAGCAGTTTAGACAGAGCCTACGAGCAGTACTTC.

This chain connects TRBV28 to TRBJ2-7; 9 positions match TRBD2. Germline V lookup: CDR1 MDHEN, CDR2 SYDVKM. This CDR3 spans 16 amino acids. Trimming at V came to 2 bases and at J to 9 bases, leaving 14 bases not matched to a gene. CDR3 in DNA: TGTGCCAGCAGTTTAGGGCGGGAGGGCCTTCTAGTCGGGCAGTACTTC. Translating it yields CASSLGREGLLVGQYF.

This chain joins TRBV9 and TRBJ1-4; D is ambiguous. This CDR3 is built from 14 residues. Germline V gives CDR1 SGDLS, CDR2 YYNGEE. Trimming cost V 0 bases and J 8 bases, with 11 bases left between them. CDR3 amino acids: CASSVAGMDEKLFF. CDR3 bases: TGTGCCAGCAGCGTAGCTGGGATGGACGAAAAACTGTTTTTT. Full variable domain (rest looked up from reference TRBV9 and TRBJ1-4): DSGVTQTPKHLITATGQRVTLRCSPRSGDLSVYWYQQSLDQGLQFLIQYYNGEERAKGNILERFSAQQFPDLHSELNLSSLELGDSALYFCASSVAGMDEKLFFGSGTQLSVL.

The rearrangement uses TRBV6-5 and TRBJ1-2; D might be TRBD1 (6 bases). CDR3 length equals 15 residues. The V end was cut by 7 bases, the J end by 8 bases, with 23 bases between. Germline CDR1 and CDR2: MNHEY and SVGAGI. CDR3: CASTPTTRGAQGYTF. The CDR3 DNA reads TGTGCCAGCACCCCAACGACGAGGGGGGCGCAGGGCTACACCTTC.

In regard to this clone: The sample has other DNA sequences that encode this CDR3 too. The rearrangement links TRBV5-1 to TRBJ1-2; 7 bases line up with TRBD1. Losses at the gene ends were 4 bases for V and 5 bases for J; bases not matched to a gene: 5. This CDR3 contains 13 residues. From germline, CDR1 is SGHRS and CDR2 YFSETQ. The CDR3 sequence: CASSPETGYGYTF. The CDR3 DNA reads as TGCGCCAGCAGCCCGGAGACAGGGTATGGCTACACCTTC.

In regard to this clone: Distinct nucleotide sequences in the sample also encode this CDR3. The rearrangement links TRBV6-5 to TRBJ1-1, with D uncertain. The V end was cut by 2 bases, the J end by 0 bases, with 7 bases between. Germline lookup yields CDR1 MNHEY and CDR2 SVGAGI. The CDR3 spans 14 residues. CDR3 in amino acids: CASSYGQMNTEAFF. The CDR3 nucleotides read TGTGCCAGCAGTTACGGGCAGATGAACACTGAAGCTTTCTTT.

This clone was recorded only once. The CDR3, as DNA: TGCGCCAGCAGCACCTCGACAAGCTACAATGAGCAGTTCTTC. It encodes CASSTSTSYNEQFF. The chain employs TRBV4-1 and TRBJ2-1; no clear D. The CDR3 length is 14 residues. Trimming stripped 5 bases from V and 3 bases from J, with 11 bases between. The germline V gene has CDR1 MGHRA and CDR2 YSYEKL.

The rearrangement uses TRBV13 and TRBJ2-7; the match to TRBD2 covers 7 bases. The V gene end was trimmed by 4 bases and the J gene end by 3 bases; junction bases not matched to a gene: 12. This CDR3 has 16 amino acids. Germline CDR1 reads PRHDT; CDR2 reads FYEKMQ (reference sequence). The CDR3 coding sequence is TGTGCCAGCAGCTGGCTTACGGGACTACCAGACTACGAGCAGTACTTC. Encoded protein: CASSWLTGLPDYEQYF. Full variable domain (missing parts from reference TRBV13 and TRBJ2-7): AAGVIQSPRHLIKEKRETATLKCYPIPRHDTVYWYQQGPGQDPQFLISFYEKMQSDKGSIPDRFSAQQFSDYHSELNMSSLELGDSALYFCASSWLTGLPDYEQYFGPGTRLTVT.

This clone was seen just once. This chain links TRBV4-1 with TRBJ2-7; the match to TRBD2 covers 9 bases. CDR1 and CDR2 from the germline V gene are MGHRA and YSYEKL. The CDR3 runs 16 residues. J gave up 0 bases and V 0 bases, and 3 bases lay outside the gene matches. CDR3: CASSQESGRTSYEQYF. For the CDR3, the DNA is TGCGCCAGCAGCCAAGAGAGCGGGAGGACCTCCTACGAGCAGTACTTC.

The chain uses TRBV5-4 and TRBJ2-3; D gene ambiguous. The CDR3 spans 15 residues. Trimming removed 1 base at V and 4 bases at J, with 13 bases between. The germline gives CDR1 SGHNT, CDR2 YYREEE (reference sequence). The CDR3 loop reads CASSLSTRGPDTQYF. The CDR3 DNA sequence: TGTGCCAGCAGCTTGTCGACTCGAGGTCCAGATACGCAGTATTTT.

V and J are TRBV29-1 and TRBJ1-2, with 8 bases that match TRBD1. Germline-derived CDR1 and CDR2 are SQVTM and ANQGSEA. This CDR3 region has 18 residues. J was trimmed by 4 bases and V by 1 base; bases with no gene match: 17. CDR3 protein: CSVEGGAGQGSGRYGYTF. CDR3 DNA: TGCAGCGTTGAAGGAGGGGCCGGACAGGGATCGGGCCGCTATGGCTACACCTTC.

The CDR3 loop is CASSYTSGSYEQYF. Written as DNA, the CDR3 is TGTGCCAGCAGTTACACTAGCGGGAGCTACGAGCAGTACTTC. V is TRBV6-5 and J is TRBJ2-7; TRBD2 matches at 11 bases. V shed 2 bases and J 3 bases; nucleotides not matched to a gene: 0. The CDR3 runs to 14 residues. Germline V CDR1 and CDR2: MNHEY, SVGAGI.

The chain employs TRBV6-5 and TRBJ2-1, with a weak D call TRBD2 (5 bases). The CDR3 contains 12 residues. V shed 8 bases and J shed 4 bases, with 9 bases lying between them. CDR1 MNHEY and CDR2 SVGAGI come from the germline V gene. CDR3 sequence reads: CASGGLYNEQFF. In DNA form, the CDR3 reads TGTGCCAGCGGAGGCCTTTACAATGAGCAGTTCTTC.

Comment on this clone: The same CDR3 can be traced to other DNA sequences in this sample. Written as DNA, the CDR3 is TGTGCCAGCAGTTTAAGAGGGTACGAGCAGTACTTC. Residues: CASSLRGYEQYF. The J gene is TRBJ2-7, the V gene TRBV28, with D perhaps matching TRBD2 (5 bases). This CDR3 has 12 residues. V lost 2 bases and J lost 4, with 6 bases in between. Germline loops: CDR1 MDHEN, CDR2 SYDVKM.

The chain combines TRBV28 with TRBJ2-1, with 10 bases aligning to TRBD2. V was clipped by 6 bases and J by 4 bases; unmatched bases: 9. There are 16 residues in the CDR3. Germline-derived CDR1 and CDR2 are MDHEN and SYDVKM. CDR3 sequence reads: CASRSPWTSGYNEQFF. Written as DNA, the CDR3 is TGTGCCAGCAGATCCCCCTGGACTAGCGGATACAATGAGCAGTTCTTC.

This rearrangement joins TRBV9 to TRBJ2-7, with TRBD2 matching 10 bases. The CDR3 spans 16 residues. V shed 0 bases and J 4 bases; nucleotides not matched to a gene: 7. Germline-derived CDR1 and CDR2 are SGDLS and YYNGEE. The CDR3 bases are TGTGCCAGCAGCGTAGAAAAAGCGGGAGGGTTATACGAGCAGTACTTC. This sequence encodes CASSVEKAGGLYEQYF.

The V gene is TRBV27, the J gene TRBJ1-5; TRBD1 is a possible D gene (5 bases). The CDR3 totals 14 residues. Trimming took off 5 bases at V and 6 bases at J, with 14 bases between the two ends. CDR1 and CDR2 (germline): MNHEY, SMNVEV (reference sequence). For the CDR3, the DNA is TGTGCCAGCAGTCCCGGACAAAAGGGTCAGCCCCAGCATTTT. It codes for CASSPGQKGQPQHF.

V usage is TRBV7-8 and J usage is TRBJ2-1, with 9 bases lining up with TRBD1. The junction had 8 bases not matched to a gene; V was cut back by 5 bases and J by 6 bases. The CDR3 covers 15 residues. CDR1 is SGHVS, CDR2 FQNEAQ, per germline. CDR3 sequence (DNA): TGTGCCAGCAGCCCCGTTGGGACAGGGCCCAATGAGCAGTTCTTC. This codes for CASSPVGTGPNEQFF.